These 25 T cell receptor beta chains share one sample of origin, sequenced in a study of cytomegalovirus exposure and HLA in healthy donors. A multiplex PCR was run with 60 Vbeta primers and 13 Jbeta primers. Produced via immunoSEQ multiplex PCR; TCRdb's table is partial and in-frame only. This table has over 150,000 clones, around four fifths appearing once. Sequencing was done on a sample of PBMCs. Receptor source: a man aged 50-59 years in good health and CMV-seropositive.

The CDR3 bases are TGTGCCAGCAGTCCGAATCCGGGACTAGTTTTCTACGAGCAGTACTTC. It yields the protein CASSPNPGLVFYEQYF. The chain has TRBV27 and TRBJ2-5, with TRBD2 identical over 8 bases. The end of the DNA is better explained by TRBJ2-7, so the J call may be wrong. Germline V CDR1 and CDR2: MNHEY, SMNVEV (reference sequence). The CDR3 loop spans 16 amino acids.

The CDR3 sequence: CASSYAGNYGYTF. CDR3 nucleotides: TGTGCCAGCAGTTACGCAGGGAACTATGGCTACACCTTC. The V call is TRBV6-5, the J call TRBJ1-2, with D maybe TRBD1 (5 bases). CDR3 length: 13 amino acids. Germline CDR1 MNHEY, CDR2 SVGAGI. V was trimmed by 2 bases and J by 2 bases, leaving 6 bases between them.

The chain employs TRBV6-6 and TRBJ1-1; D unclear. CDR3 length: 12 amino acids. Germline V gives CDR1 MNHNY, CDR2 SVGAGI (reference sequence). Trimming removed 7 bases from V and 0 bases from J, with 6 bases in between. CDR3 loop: CASKTLNTEAFF. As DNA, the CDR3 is TGTGCCAGCAAGACACTGAACACTGAAGCTTTCTTT.

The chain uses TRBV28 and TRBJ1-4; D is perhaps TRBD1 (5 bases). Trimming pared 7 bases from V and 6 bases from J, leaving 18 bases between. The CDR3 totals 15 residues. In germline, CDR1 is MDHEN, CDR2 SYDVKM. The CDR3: CASNPARGGDEKLFF. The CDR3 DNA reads TGTGCCAGCAACCCAGCTAGGGGAGGGGATGAAAAACTGTTTTTT.

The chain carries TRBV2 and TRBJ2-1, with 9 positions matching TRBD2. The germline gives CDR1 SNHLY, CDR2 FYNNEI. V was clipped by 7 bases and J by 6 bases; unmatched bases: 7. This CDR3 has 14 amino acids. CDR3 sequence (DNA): TGTGCCAGCACTGGGGCGGGAGGGTCCAATGAGCAGTTCTTC. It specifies CASTGAGGSNEQFF.

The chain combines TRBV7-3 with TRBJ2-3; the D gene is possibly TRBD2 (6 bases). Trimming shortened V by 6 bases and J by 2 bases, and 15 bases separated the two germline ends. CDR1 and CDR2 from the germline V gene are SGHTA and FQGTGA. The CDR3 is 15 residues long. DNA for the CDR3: TGTGCCAGCAGTCCCAGCGGGCTAATCACAGATACGCAGTATTTT. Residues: CASSPSGLITDTQYF.

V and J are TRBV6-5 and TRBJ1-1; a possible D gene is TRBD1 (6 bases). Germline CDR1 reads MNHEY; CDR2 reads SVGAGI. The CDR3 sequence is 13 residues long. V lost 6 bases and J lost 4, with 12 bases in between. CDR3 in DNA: TGTGCCAGCAGCGTCGGCAGGGGCACTGAAGCTTTCTTT. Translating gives CASSVGRGTEAFF.

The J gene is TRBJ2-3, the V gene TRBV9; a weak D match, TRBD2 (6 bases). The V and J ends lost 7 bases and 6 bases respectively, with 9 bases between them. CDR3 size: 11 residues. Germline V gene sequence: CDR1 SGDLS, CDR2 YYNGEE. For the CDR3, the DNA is TGTGCCAGCGGGGGGTTTGATACGCAGTATTTT. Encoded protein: CASGGFDTQYF.

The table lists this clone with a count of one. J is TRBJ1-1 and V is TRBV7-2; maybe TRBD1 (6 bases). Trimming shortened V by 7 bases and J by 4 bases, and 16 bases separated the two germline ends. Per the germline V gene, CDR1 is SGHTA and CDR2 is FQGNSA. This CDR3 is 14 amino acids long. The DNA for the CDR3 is TGTGCCAGCAACCCCCAGCTAGGGGGCACTGAAGCTTTCTTT. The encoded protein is CASNPQLGGTEAFF.

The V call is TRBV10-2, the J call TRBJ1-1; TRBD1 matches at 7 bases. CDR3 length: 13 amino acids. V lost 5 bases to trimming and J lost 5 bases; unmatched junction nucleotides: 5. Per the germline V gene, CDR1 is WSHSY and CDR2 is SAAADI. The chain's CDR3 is CASSKGALTEAFF. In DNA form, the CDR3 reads TGCGCCAGCAGTAAGGGGGCTTTGACTGAAGCTTTCTTT.

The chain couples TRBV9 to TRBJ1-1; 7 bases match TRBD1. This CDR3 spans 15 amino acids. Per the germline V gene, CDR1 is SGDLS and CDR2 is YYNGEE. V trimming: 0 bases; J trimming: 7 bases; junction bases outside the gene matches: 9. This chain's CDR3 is CASSVATGEMGEAFF. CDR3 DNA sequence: TGTGCCAGCAGCGTAGCTACAGGGGAAATGGGTGAAGCTTTCTTT.

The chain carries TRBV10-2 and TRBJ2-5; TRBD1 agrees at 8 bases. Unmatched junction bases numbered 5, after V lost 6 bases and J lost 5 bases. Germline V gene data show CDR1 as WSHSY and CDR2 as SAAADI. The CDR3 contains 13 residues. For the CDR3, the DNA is TGCGCCAGCAGCACAGGGGGAGGTGAGACCCAGTACTTC. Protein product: CASSTGGGETQYF.

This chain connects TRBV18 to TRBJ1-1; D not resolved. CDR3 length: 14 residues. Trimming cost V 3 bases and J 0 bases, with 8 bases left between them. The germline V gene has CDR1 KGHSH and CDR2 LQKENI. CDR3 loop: CASSPEAVNTEAFF. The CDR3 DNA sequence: TGTGCCAGCTCACCTGAGGCAGTGAACACTGAAGCTTTCTTT.

CDR3 in DNA: TGTGCCAGCAGCTTAGATCAAGGGACGGGACTTATTTACGAGCAGTACTTC. This codes for CASSLDQGTGLIYEQYF. This chain links TRBV11-2 with TRBJ2-7; possibly TRBD2 for D (6 bases). Trimming took off 0 bases at V and 4 bases at J, with 19 bases between the two ends. Germline V gene sequence: CDR1 SGHAT, CDR2 FQNNGV. This CDR3 is built from 17 residues.

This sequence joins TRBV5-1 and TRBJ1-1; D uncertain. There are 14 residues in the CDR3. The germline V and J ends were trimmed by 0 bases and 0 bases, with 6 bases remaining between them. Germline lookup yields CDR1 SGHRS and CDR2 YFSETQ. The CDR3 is CASSLDIMNTEAFF. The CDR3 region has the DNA TGCGCCAGCAGCTTGGACATCATGAACACTGAAGCTTTCTTT.

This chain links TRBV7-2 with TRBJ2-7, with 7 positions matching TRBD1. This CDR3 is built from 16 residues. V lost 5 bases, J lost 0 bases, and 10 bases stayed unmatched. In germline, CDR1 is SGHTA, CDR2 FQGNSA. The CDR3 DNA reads TGTGCCAGCAGCCCAATACCGGACAGGCTCTCCTACGAGCAGTACTTC. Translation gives CASSPIPDRLSYEQYF.

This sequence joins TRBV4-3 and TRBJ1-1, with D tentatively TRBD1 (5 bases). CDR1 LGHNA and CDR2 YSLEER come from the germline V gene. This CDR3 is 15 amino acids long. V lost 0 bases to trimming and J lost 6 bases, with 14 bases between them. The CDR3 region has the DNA TGCGCCAGCAGCCAAGACTTTTGGGGGGAATCTGAAGCTTTCTTT. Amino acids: CASSQDFWGESEAFF.

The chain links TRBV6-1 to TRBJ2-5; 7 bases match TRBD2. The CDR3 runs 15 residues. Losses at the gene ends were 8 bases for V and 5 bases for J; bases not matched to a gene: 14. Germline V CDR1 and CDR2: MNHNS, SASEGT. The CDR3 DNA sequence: TGTGCCAGCCCAACCCAAGCGGGGTACAGTGAGACCCAGTACTTC. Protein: CASPTQAGYSETQYF.

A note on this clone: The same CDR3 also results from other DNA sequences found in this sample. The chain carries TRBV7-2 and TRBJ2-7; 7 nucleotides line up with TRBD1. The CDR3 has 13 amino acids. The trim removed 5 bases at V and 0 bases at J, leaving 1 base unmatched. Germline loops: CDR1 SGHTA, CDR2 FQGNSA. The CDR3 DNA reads TGTGCCAGCAGCCCAGGGGGCTCCTACGAGCAGTACTTC. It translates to CASSPGGSYEQYF.

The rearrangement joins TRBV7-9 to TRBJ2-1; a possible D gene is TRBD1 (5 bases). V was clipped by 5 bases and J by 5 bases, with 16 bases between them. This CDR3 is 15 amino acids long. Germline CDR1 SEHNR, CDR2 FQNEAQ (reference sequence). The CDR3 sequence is CASSHQGWGDNEQFF. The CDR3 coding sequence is TGTGCCAGCAGCCACCAGGGCTGGGGCGACAATGAGCAGTTCTTC. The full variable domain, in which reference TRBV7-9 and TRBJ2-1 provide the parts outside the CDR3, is DTGVSQNPRHKITKRGQNVTFRCDPISEHNRLYWYRQTLGQGPEFLTYFQNEAQLEKSRLLSDRFSAERPKGSFSTLEIQRTEQGDSAMYLCASSHQGWGDNEQFFGPGTRLTVL.

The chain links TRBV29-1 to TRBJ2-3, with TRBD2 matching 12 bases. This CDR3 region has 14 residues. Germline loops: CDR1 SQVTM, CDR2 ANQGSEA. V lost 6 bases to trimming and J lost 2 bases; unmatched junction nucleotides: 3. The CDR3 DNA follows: TGCAGCGTAAGACTAGCGGGGGCCACAGATACGCAGTATTTT. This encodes CSVRLAGATDTQYF.

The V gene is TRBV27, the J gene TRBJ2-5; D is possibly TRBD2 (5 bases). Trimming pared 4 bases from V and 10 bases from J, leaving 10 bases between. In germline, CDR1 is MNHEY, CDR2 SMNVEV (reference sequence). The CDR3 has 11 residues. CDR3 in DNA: TGTGCCAGCAGTTCCCCCCGGGACCAGTACTTC. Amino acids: CASSSPRDQYF.

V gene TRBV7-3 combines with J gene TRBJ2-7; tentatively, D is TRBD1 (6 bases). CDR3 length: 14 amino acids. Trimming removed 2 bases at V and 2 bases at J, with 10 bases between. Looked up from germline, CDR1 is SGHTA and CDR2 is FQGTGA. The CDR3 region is CASSLFPGAYEQYF. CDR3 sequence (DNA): TGTGCCAGCAGCTTATTTCCAGGGGCCTACGAGCAGTACTTC.

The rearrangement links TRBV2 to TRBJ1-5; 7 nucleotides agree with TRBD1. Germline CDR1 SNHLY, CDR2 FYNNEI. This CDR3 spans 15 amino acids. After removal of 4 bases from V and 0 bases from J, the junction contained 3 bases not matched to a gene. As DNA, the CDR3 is TGTGCCAGCAGTGTGACAGGGTATAGCAATCAGCCCCAGCATTTT. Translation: CASSVTGYSNQPQHF.

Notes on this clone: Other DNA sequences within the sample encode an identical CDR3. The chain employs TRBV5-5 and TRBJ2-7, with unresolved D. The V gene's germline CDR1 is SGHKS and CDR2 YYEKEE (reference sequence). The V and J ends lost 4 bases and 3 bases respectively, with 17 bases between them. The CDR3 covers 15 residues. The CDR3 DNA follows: TGTGCCAGCAGCCCCGGCCGTAGAGGCGACTACGAGCAGTACTTC. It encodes CASSPGRRGDYEQYF.